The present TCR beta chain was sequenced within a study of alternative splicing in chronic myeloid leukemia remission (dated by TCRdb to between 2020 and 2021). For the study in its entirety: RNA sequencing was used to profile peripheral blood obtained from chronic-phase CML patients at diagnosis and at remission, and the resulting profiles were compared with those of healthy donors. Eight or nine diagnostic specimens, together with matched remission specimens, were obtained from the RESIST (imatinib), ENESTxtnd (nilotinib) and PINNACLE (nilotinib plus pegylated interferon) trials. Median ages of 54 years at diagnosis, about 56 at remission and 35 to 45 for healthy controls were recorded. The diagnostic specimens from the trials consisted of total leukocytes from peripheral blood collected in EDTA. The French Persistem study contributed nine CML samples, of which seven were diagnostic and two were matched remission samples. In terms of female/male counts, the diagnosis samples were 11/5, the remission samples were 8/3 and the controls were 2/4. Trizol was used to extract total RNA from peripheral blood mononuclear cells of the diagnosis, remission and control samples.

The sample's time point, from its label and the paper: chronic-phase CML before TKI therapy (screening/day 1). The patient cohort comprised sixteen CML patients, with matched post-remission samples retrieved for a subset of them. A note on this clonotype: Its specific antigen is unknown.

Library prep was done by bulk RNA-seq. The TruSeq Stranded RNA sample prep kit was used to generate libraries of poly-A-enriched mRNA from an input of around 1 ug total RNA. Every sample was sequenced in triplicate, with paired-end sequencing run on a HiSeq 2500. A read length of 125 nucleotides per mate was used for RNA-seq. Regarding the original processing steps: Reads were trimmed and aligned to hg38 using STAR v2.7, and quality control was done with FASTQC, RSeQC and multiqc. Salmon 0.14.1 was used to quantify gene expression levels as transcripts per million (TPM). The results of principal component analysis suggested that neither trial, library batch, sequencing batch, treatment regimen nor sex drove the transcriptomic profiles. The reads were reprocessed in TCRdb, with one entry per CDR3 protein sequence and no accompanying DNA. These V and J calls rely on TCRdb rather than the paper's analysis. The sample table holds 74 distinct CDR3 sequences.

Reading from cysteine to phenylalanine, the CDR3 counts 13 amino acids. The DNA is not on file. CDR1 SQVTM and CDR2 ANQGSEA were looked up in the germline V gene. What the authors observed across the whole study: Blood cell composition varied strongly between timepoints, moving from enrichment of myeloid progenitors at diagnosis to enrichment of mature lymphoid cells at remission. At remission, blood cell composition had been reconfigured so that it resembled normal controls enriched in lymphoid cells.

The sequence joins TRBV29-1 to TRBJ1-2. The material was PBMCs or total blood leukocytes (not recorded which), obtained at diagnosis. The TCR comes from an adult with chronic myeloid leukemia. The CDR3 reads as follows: CSVLGFYSYGYTF. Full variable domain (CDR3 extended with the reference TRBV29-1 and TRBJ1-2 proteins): SAVISQKPSRDICQRGTSLTIQCQVDSQVTMMFWYRQQPGQSLTLIATANQGSEATYESGFVIDKFPISRPNLTFSTLTVSNMSPEDSSIYLCSVLGFYSYGYTFGSGTRLTVV.